This T cell receptor (beta chain) derives from a study of blood T cell repertoires in COVID-19. Whole-study context: There were acute and convalescent COVID-19 samples, and they came from the United States, Italy and Spain. Sample material is recorded as cDNA or gDNA derived from T cells, B-cell-depleted T cells, or PBMCs.

The ends lost 6 bases at V and 5 bases at J; junction bases unmatched: 4. This CDR3 contains 14 residues. Germline V lookup: CDR1 MNHEY, CDR2 SVGAGI. Sequenced by immunoSEQ multiplex PCR; TCRdb stores in-frame clones only, minus some. The sample yields 190,000 or so clones, around four fifths seen once. The sample was peripheral blood. The rearrangement joins TRBV6-5 to TRBJ2-1; 10 bases align to TRBD1. This TCR came from a human donor with acute or convalescent COVID-19. The donor label of this sample is uncertain. DNA for the CDR3: TGTGCCAGCAGACCGGGACAGGGGAACAATGAGCAGTTCTTC. This translates into CASRPGQGNNEQFF.